Presented here are 23 T cell receptor beta chains from one specimen sequenced in a study of T cell changes during pregnancy in multiple sclerosis. The assay was immunoSEQ multiplex PCR, and TCRdb's table has in-frame clones only and misses some. Of around 62,000 clones listed, 75% to 95% are singletons. The specimen was peripheral blood, collected in the third trimester of pregnancy. These receptors were collected from a female donor with multiple sclerosis, enrolled in a pregnancy study.

The V and J genes are TRBV6-1 and TRBJ2-3; D possibly corresponds to TRBD1 (6 bases). The V and J ends lost 0 bases and 2 bases respectively, with 9 bases between them. The CDR3 is 15 residues long. Germline CDR1 reads MNHNS; CDR2 reads SASEGT. The CDR3 sequence is CASSEAQGYTDTQYF. The CDR3 DNA is TGTGCCAGCAGTGAAGCCCAGGGGTACACAGATACGCAGTATTTT.

The chain employs TRBV5-1 and TRBJ1-2, with TRBD1 matching 8 bases. The CDR3 consists of 13 residues. V gave up 3 bases and J gave up 6 bases; unmatched junction bases: 4. The germline V gene encodes CDR1 SGHRS and CDR2 YFSETQ. The CDR3 sequence is CASSSQGADGYTF. Here the CDR3 DNA reads TGCGCCAGCAGCTCCCAGGGGGCGGATGGCTACACCTTC.

This chain connects TRBV7-9 to TRBJ2-3; 12 bases map to TRBD2. This CDR3 contains 15 residues. CDR1 is SEHNR, CDR2 FQNEAQ, per germline (reference sequence). V was pared by 4 bases and J by 4 bases, with 3 bases of the junction left unmatched. CDR3 bases: TGTGCCAGCAGCTCTTCTAGCGGGAGGGCAGATACGCAGTATTTT. Its translation is CASSSSSGRADTQYF.

The V call is TRBV5-1, the J call TRBJ1-1; 10 bases map to TRBD1. V trimming: 0 bases; J trimming: 5 bases; junction bases outside the gene matches: 4. CDR1 SGHRS and CDR2 YFSETQ come from the germline V gene. The CDR3 consists of 15 residues. The CDR3 here is CASSLGGQGKTEAFF. The CDR3 nucleotides are TGCGCCAGCAGCTTGGGGGGACAGGGGAAGACTGAAGCTTTCTTT.

The J gene is TRBJ1-2, the V gene TRBV28, with 7 bases identical to TRBD1. V lost 4 bases to trimming and J lost 3 bases; unmatched junction nucleotides: 5. The CDR3 is 14 residues long. Germline loops: CDR1 MDHEN, CDR2 SYDVKM. The CDR3 spells CASSSRGYHYGYTF. CDR3 sequence (DNA): TGTGCCAGCAGTTCCAGGGGGTACCACTATGGCTACACCTTC.

This chain connects TRBV6-1 to TRBJ2-1, with D perhaps TRBD2 (6 bases). Germline CDR1 and CDR2: MNHNS and SASEGT. V lost 2 bases and J 0 bases, leaving 17 bases between the germline ends. The CDR3 loop spans 18 amino acids. The CDR3 here is CASSERLARISSYNEQFF. In DNA form, the CDR3 reads TGTGCCAGCAGTGAACGGCTAGCGCGAATTAGCTCCTACAATGAGCAGTTCTTC.

The rearrangement joins TRBV6-1 to TRBJ2-3; D not resolved. V was clipped by 7 bases and J by 4 bases, with 6 bases between them. The germline V gene encodes CDR1 MNHNS and CDR2 SASEGT. The CDR3 is 11 amino acids. DNA for the CDR3: TGTGCCAGCACTACAGCAGATACGCAGTATTTT. Protein sequence: CASTTADTQYF.

This clone was seen once. The rearrangement uses TRBV19 and TRBJ1-1; D unresolved. Trimming pared 3 bases from V and 4 bases from J, leaving 9 bases between. Germline-derived CDR1 and CDR2 are LNHDA and SQIVND (reference sequence). The CDR3 totals 13 residues. The DNA of the CDR3 is TGTGCCAGTAGTATTTCCGAGATCACTGAAGCTTTCTTT. Encoded protein: CASSISEITEAFF.

V gene TRBV11-3 combines with J gene TRBJ2-1, with D maybe TRBD1 (6 bases). CDR1 is SGHNT, CDR2 YENEEA, per germline. The V end was cut by 4 bases, the J end by 9 bases, with 13 bases between. The CDR3 length is 13 residues. CDR3 DNA sequence: TGTGCCAGCAGCTCGGGACACATGGTTGAGCAGTTCTTC. It translates to CASSSGHMVEQFF. The complete variable domain, with remaining parts taken from reference TRBV11-3 and TRBJ2-1, reads EAGVVQSPRYKIIEKKQPVAFWCNPISGHNTLYWYLQNLGQGPELLIRYENEEAVDDSQLPKDRFSAERLKGVDSTLKIQPAELGDSAVYLCASSSGHMVEQFFGPGTRLTVL.

The rearrangement links TRBV9 to TRBJ2-3; the match to TRBD2 covers 8 bases. There are 21 residues in the CDR3. Germline CDR1 is SGDLS and CDR2 is YYNGEE. V gave up 4 bases and J gave up 0 bases; unmatched junction bases: 22. The chain's CDR3 is CASSKPIAGGGPGFSTDTQYF. The CDR3 nucleotides are TGTGCCAGCAGCAAACCTATAGCTGGCGGGGGGCCGGGTTTTAGCACAGATACGCAGTATTTT.

The chain recombines TRBV5-5 with TRBJ2-3; 9 bases are a match to TRBD1. The CDR3 has 18 amino acids. Trimming removed 5 bases from V and 3 bases from J; junction bases left unmatched: 16. CDR1 and CDR2 (germline): SGHKS, YYEKEE (reference sequence). CDR3 region: CASSSTPRGTGITDTQYF. DNA for the CDR3: TGTGCCAGCAGTTCTACCCCTAGGGGGACAGGGATAACAGATACGCAGTATTTT.

The V and J genes are TRBV28 and TRBJ2-7; 14 bases align to TRBD2. Trimming took 4 bases from V and 3 from J; bases not matched to a gene: 5. The CDR3 extends over 16 amino acids. Germline V CDR1 and CDR2: MDHEN, SYDVKM. As DNA, the CDR3 is TGTGCCAGCAGTTCGACTAGCGGGGGGGCTGGCTACGAGCAGTACTTC. This translates into CASSSTSGGAGYEQYF. The variable domain in full, with the rest retrieved from reference TRBV28 and TRBJ2-7, is DVKVTQSSRYLVKRTGEKVFLECVQDMDHENMFWYRQDPGLGLRLIYFSYDVKMKEKGDIPEGYSVSREKKERFSLILESASTNQTSMYLCASSSTSGGAGYEQYFGPGTRLTVT.

V and J are TRBV6-6 and TRBJ2-1; unclear D gene. V dropped 2 bases and J dropped 2 bases, with 10 bases sitting between them. CDR1 MNHNY and CDR2 SVGAGI come from the germline V gene (reference sequence). The CDR3 is made up of 15 amino acids. CDR3 loop: CASSYRSRPYNEQFF. For the CDR3, the DNA is TGTGCCAGCAGTTACAGGTCTAGGCCCTACAATGAGCAGTTCTTC.

The chain couples TRBV15 to TRBJ1-1; possible D gene TRBD1, 5 bases. The CDR3 spans 13 residues. In germline, CDR1 is LNHNV, CDR2 YYDKDF (reference sequence). The V end lost 0 bases, the J end lost 6 bases, and 8 bases lay between the germline ends. Here the CDR3 reads CATSRDAGAEAFF. CDR3 sequence (DNA): TGTGCCACCAGCAGAGATGCGGGGGCTGAAGCTTTCTTT.

The chain is built from TRBV5-4 and TRBJ1-2; a weak D match, TRBD1 (5 bases). V dropped 4 bases and J dropped 6 bases, with 19 bases sitting between them. The CDR3 has 15 amino acids. Germline V gene data show CDR1 as SGHNT and CDR2 as YYREEE (reference sequence). The CDR3 spells CASSPSQGSTNGYTF. CDR3 coding DNA: TGTGCCAGCAGCCCCTCCCAGGGTAGTACAAATGGCTACACCTTC.

The chain couples TRBV6-1 to TRBJ2-1; D gene uncertain. The V end was cut by 1 base, the J end by 10 bases, with 14 bases between. The germline gives CDR1 MNHNS, CDR2 SASEGT. The CDR3 sequence is 14 residues long. The CDR3: CASSEGPKRGEQFF. The DNA of the CDR3 is TGTGCCAGCAGTGAAGGGCCGAAGCGTGGCGAGCAGTTCTTC.

The rearrangement joins TRBV5-1 to TRBJ2-3; 9 bases agree with TRBD2. The CDR3 runs 22 residues. The germline V gene encodes CDR1 SGHRS and CDR2 YFSETQ. The V and J ends lost 1 base and 0 bases, in that order; junction bases with no gene match: 21. The CDR3 protein is CASSLWGPAAGGLISSTDTQYF. CDR3 nucleotides: TGCGCCAGCAGCTTGTGGGGCCCAGCAGCGGGAGGCCTCATATCTAGCACAGATACGCAGTATTTT.

V and J are TRBV7-8 and TRBJ1-4; 7 nucleotides align to TRBD1. The CDR3 runs 18 residues. The trim removed 5 bases at V and 0 bases at J, leaving 12 bases unmatched. Germline V lookup: CDR1 SGHVS, CDR2 FQNEAQ. Here the CDR3 DNA reads TGTGCCAGCAGCCCGATAGACAGGGCGAGTGCAACTAATGAAAAACTGTTTTTT. Translating it yields CASSPIDRASATNEKLFF. Filled out from reference TRBV7-8 and TRBJ1-4, the complete variable domain reads GAGVSQSPRYKVAKRGQDVALRCDPISGHVSLFWYQQALGQGPEFLTYFQNEAQLDKSGLPSDRFFAERPEGSVSTLKIQRTQQEDSAVYLCASSPIDRASATNEKLFFGSGTQLSVL.

The chain carries TRBV30 and TRBJ1-1; no clear D gene. Germline V gives CDR1 GTSNPN, CDR2 SVGIG (reference sequence). Trimming shortened V by 3 bases and J by 1 base, and 12 bases separated the two germline ends. The CDR3 runs 14 residues. Here the CDR3 DNA reads TGTGCCTGGAGACCTAGGTTGGGGAACACTGAAGCTTTCTTT. Translated, it gives CAWRPRLGNTEAFF.

The chain links TRBV19 to TRBJ2-4; D gene ambiguous. Per germline, CDR1 LNHDA and CDR2 SQIVND (reference sequence). Trimming stripped 4 bases from V and 8 bases from J, with 18 bases between. CDR3 length equals 15 residues. CDR3 DNA sequence: TGTGCCAGTAGTAAGTTGGGCCAGGTTTTGGACATTCAGTACTTC. It encodes CASSKLGQVLDIQYF.

This sequence joins TRBV11-2 and TRBJ2-5; 8 bases are shared with TRBD1. Trimming cost V 5 bases and J 3 bases; bases outside gene matches: 5. The germline V gene has CDR1 SGHAT and CDR2 FQNNGV. There are 14 residues in the CDR3. CDR3 loop: CASSIQDREETQYF. The CDR3 DNA follows: TGTGCCAGCAGCATCCAGGACAGGGAAGAGACCCAGTACTTC.

DNA of the CDR3: TGCAGCGCCAACCGGGACAGAAGCACGAACACTGAAGCTTTCTTT. Protein: CSANRDRSTNTEAFF. V gene TRBV29-1 combines with J gene TRBJ1-1; TRBD1 aligns across 7 bases. There are 15 residues in the CDR3. The germline gives CDR1 SQVTM, CDR2 ANQGSEA. The trim removed 7 bases at V and 1 base at J, leaving 12 bases unmatched.

The CDR3 DNA reads TGTGCCACCCTCCCTGGCCCAGGGAACCTATACAATGAGCAGTTCTTC. Encoded protein: CATLPGPGNLYNEQFF. The chain carries TRBV19 and TRBJ2-1; D might be TRBD1 (5 bases). The V and J ends lost 10 bases and 4 bases respectively, with 23 bases between them. In germline, CDR1 is LNHDA, CDR2 SQIVND (reference sequence). The CDR3 totals 16 residues.